This TCR beta chain was identified in a study of metastatic and nonmetastatic thyroid tumors. Study-wide points: According to reports, the diversity of TCR beta was significantly higher in malignant thyroid tumors than in benign nodules, and this held in both blood and tumor samples.

Trimming cost V 6 bases and J 6 bases; bases outside gene matches: 12. The CDR3 length is 15 residues. This clone occurred many times. Antigen specificity is unknown. This sample includes further DNA sequences coding for the same CDR3. All patients reached thyroid surgery having received no treatment beforehand. Original processing notes: To classify distant metastasis in papillary thyroid cancer, a model was built from CDR3 differences across clinicopathological groups. Via MiXCR, TCRdb re-called the PCR reads. None of the V and J calls come from the authors' own analysis; TCRdb made them. The repertoire includes roughly 16,000 clones, 30% to 40% of them detected once, and approximately 7% sits in the top ten.

This chain links TRBV12-3 or TRBV12-4 with TRBJ1-1; 8 bases fit TRBD1. The sequenced sample was tumor tissue. The source is a female donor with papillary thyroid cancer or a benign thyroid nodule (not recorded which). Some clones in this sample may be carry-over from other donors' samples. This CDR3 is CASRLNSGGESEAFF. CDR3 bases: TGTGCCAGCAGACTAAACTCAGGGGGCGAATCTGAAGCTTTCTTT.